Below, 21 T cell receptor beta chains from the same sample are listed, as sequenced in a study of T cell responses to AZD1222 COVID-19 vaccine. Clones were sequenced by immunoSEQ multiplex PCR, and TCRdb holds only the in-frame ones, with some missing. Among about 99,000 clones, roughly 87% were seen once, and the ten largest hold around 3.1%. The sequences come from peripheral blood, collected on day 0 of AZD1222 vaccination. These receptor sequences come from an adult in good health.

The chain employs TRBV19 and TRBJ1-3; D perhaps matches TRBD1 (6 bases). Germline V gene lookup returns CDR1 LNHDA and CDR2 SQIVND (reference sequence). Trimming took 3 bases from V and 1 from J, leaving 13 bases between them. The CDR3 has 16 amino acids. DNA of the CDR3: TGTGCCAGTAGTATTCACAGGGAGCAGTCTGGAAACACCATATATTTT. It encodes CASSIHREQSGNTIYF. The full variable domain, in which reference TRBV19 and TRBJ1-3 provide the parts outside the CDR3, is DGGITQSPKYLFRKEGQNVTLSCEQNLNHDAMYWYRQDPGQGLRLIYYSQIVNDFQKGDIAEGYSVSREKKESFPLTVTSAQKNPTAFYLCASSIHREQSGNTIYFGEGSWLTVV.

J is TRBJ2-3 and V is TRBV7-8, with a possible D match to TRBD1 (8 bases). Trimming removed 1 base at V and 6 bases at J, with 11 bases between. Germline V gene data show CDR1 as SGHVS and CDR2 as FQNEAQ. CDR3 length equals 14 residues. CDR3 in DNA: TGTGCCAGCAGCTTAGACAGGGGGGGTGATACGCAGTATTTT. Translating gives CASSLDRGGDTQYF.

The chain employs TRBV4-3 and TRBJ1-2; 8 nucleotides align to TRBD1. Germline V gives CDR1 LGHNA, CDR2 YSLEER. This CDR3 has 15 residues. V was pared by 1 base and J by 3 bases, with 4 bases of the junction left unmatched. CDR3 amino acids: CASSQGTGGDYGYTF. CDR3 bases: TGCGCCAGCAGCCAAGGAACAGGGGGGGACTATGGCTACACCTTC.

The CDR3 here is CASSTGWNTEAFF. DNA for the CDR3: TGTGCCAGCAGCACAGGGTGGAACACTGAAGCTTTCTTT. The V gene is TRBV5-4, the J gene TRBJ1-1, with D maybe TRBD1 (6 bases). V dropped 4 bases and J dropped 1 base, with 8 bases sitting between them. The CDR3 runs 13 residues. Germline values: CDR1 SGHNT, CDR2 YYREEE (reference sequence).

The chain joins TRBV12-5 to TRBJ2-3, with 8 positions matching TRBD2. The V gene's germline CDR1 is LGHNT and CDR2 FRNRAP. The CDR3 runs 14 residues. Unmatched junction bases numbered 8, after V lost 6 bases and J lost 6 bases. This chain's CDR3 is CASGTEREWDTQYF. CDR3 nucleotides: TGTGCTAGTGGAACGGAGCGGGAGTGGGATACGCAGTATTTT.

This rearrangement joins TRBV7-2 to TRBJ1-6; D ambiguous. The CDR3 spans 13 residues. CDR1 and CDR2 from the germline V gene are SGHTA and FQGNSA. The V and J ends lost 3 bases and 10 bases respectively, with 10 bases between them. DNA of the CDR3: TGTGCCAGCAGCTTCGAGAGAGTCTCACCCCTCCACTTT. Translated, it gives CASSFERVSPLHF.

This chain's CDR3 is CASSTTGSTGELFF. In DNA, the CDR3 is TGTGCCAGCAGTACCACAGGGAGCACCGGGGAGCTGTTTTTT. The genes are TRBV2 and TRBJ2-2, with TRBD1 as a possible D gene (6 bases). CDR3 size: 14 residues. The germline gives CDR1 SNHLY, CDR2 FYNNEI. Trimming took off 5 bases at V and 4 bases at J, with 11 bases between the two ends.

As concerns this clone: The junction departs from germline at one end; a sequencing error may be responsible. The CDR3 loop is CASRGPLGYIF. In DNA form, the CDR3 reads TGTGCCAGCAGGGGACCCCTTGGCTACATCTTC. The chain is built from TRBV3-1 (or the pseudogene TRBV3-2) and TRBJ1-2, with a tentative D call TRBD1 (5 bases). CDR1 is LGHDT, CDR2 YNNKEL, per germline (reference sequence). The CDR3 sequence is 11 residues long.

The chain joins TRBV10-1 to TRBJ2-6; 7 bases fit TRBD2. From germline, CDR1 is WNHNN and CDR2 SYGVQD (reference sequence). With V trimmed by 6 bases and J by 0 bases, 5 bases remained unmatched. This CDR3 has 16 residues. The CDR3 region has the DNA TGCGCCAGCAGGGGGGGGATCAGCTCTGGGGCCAACGTCCTGACTTTC. It encodes CASRGGISSGANVLTF.

A single count supports this clone. This chain uses TRBV24-1 with TRBJ2-3; a possible D gene is TRBD1 (6 bases). Germline V CDR1 and CDR2: KGHDR, SFDVKD. V gave up 9 bases and J gave up 8 bases, with 11 bases separating them. This CDR3 is built from 11 residues. The CDR3 nucleotides read TGTGCCACCGCACAGGGACGTACGCAGTATTTT. It specifies CATAQGRTQYF.

V gene TRBV4-2 combines with J gene TRBJ1-1; D is uncertain. There are 19 residues in the CDR3. Germline values: CDR1 LGHNA, CDR2 YNFKEQ. With 0 bases removed from V and 1 base from J, the gap between germline ends came to 21 bases. The chain's CDR3 is CASSQDLRVGGLGNTEAFF. The CDR3 nucleotides are TGTGCCAGCAGCCAAGATTTAAGGGTAGGAGGATTGGGGAACACTGAAGCTTTCTTT.

This sequence joins TRBV5-1 and TRBJ1-4; 7 bases line up with TRBD1. The CDR3 sequence is 15 residues long. Trimming took 4 bases from V and 7 from J; bases not matched to a gene: 10. The germline V gene encodes CDR1 SGHRS and CDR2 YFSETQ. In DNA form, the CDR3 reads TGCGCCAGCAGCCACTCCGGGACAGACCTTGAAAAACTGTTTTTT. This sequence encodes CASSHSGTDLEKLFF.

This chain joins TRBV19 and TRBJ2-1; a weak D match, TRBD1 (6 bases). This CDR3 has 13 residues. CDR1 is LNHDA and CDR2 is SQIVND in the germline V gene (reference sequence). The germline V and J ends were trimmed by 2 bases and 7 bases, with 9 bases remaining between them. The CDR3 spells CASSIIRGNEQFF. CDR3 coding DNA: TGTGCCAGTAGTATAATAAGGGGGAATGAGCAGTTCTTC. Combining the CDR3 with reference TRBV19 and TRBJ2-1 gives the whole variable domain DGGITQSPKYLFRKEGQNVTLSCEQNLNHDAMYWYRQDPGQGLRLIYYSQIVNDFQKGDIAEGYSVSREKKESFPLTVTSAQKNPTAFYLCASSIIRGNEQFFGPGTRLTVL.

The CDR3 reads CASSQAVGGNTGELFF. CDR3 DNA sequence: TGTGCCAGCAGCCAAGCGGTGGGGGGTAACACCGGGGAGCTGTTTTTT. The rearrangement joins TRBV4-2 to TRBJ2-2, with D maybe TRBD2 (6 bases). The germline CDR1 and CDR2 sequences are LGHNA and YNFKEQ. The CDR3 sequence is 16 residues long. Trimming left V 1 base short and J 2 bases short, with 11 bases between.

This sequence joins TRBV7-2 and TRBJ1-6; the D is unclear. The CDR3 is 13 residues long. V lost 4 bases and J lost 6, with 7 bases in between. Germline-derived CDR1 and CDR2 are SGHTA and FQGNSA. The CDR3 region is CASSSNINSPLHF. As DNA, the CDR3 is TGTGCCAGCAGCTCCAACATTAATTCACCCCTCCACTTT. The variable domain in full, with the rest retrieved from reference TRBV7-2 and TRBJ1-6, is GAGVSQSPSNKVTEKGKDVELRCDPISGHTALYWYRQSLGQGLEFLIYFQGNSAPDKSGLPSDRFSAERTGGSVSTLTIQRTQQEDSAVYLCASSSNINSPLHFGNGTRLTVT.

The chain links TRBV5-1 to TRBJ1-3, with D unresolved. The CDR3 sequence is 13 residues long. V dropped 4 bases and J dropped 1 base, with 6 bases sitting between them. CDR1 is SGHRS and CDR2 is YFSETQ in the germline V gene. CDR3 DNA: TGCGCCAGCAGCATTGGGTCTGGAAACACCATATATTTT. Translating gives CASSIGSGNTIYF.

The chain recombines TRBV7-2 with TRBJ2-1; 10 nucleotides line up with TRBD1. Losses at the gene ends were 4 bases for V and 4 bases for J; bases not matched to a gene: 1. The V gene's germline CDR1 is SGHTA and CDR2 FQGNSA. The CDR3 is made up of 14 amino acids. The CDR3 nucleotides read TGTGCCAGCAGCTCGGACAGGGGGTACAATGAGCAGTTCTTC. Translated, it gives CASSSDRGYNEQFF.

About this clone itself: At one of its ends the junction is not consistent with the germline gene, which may arise from a read error. The V call is TRBV5-1, the J call TRBJ1-1; D is possibly TRBD1 (5 bases). This CDR3 has 15 amino acids. CDR1 is SGHRS, CDR2 YFSETQ, per germline. CDR3 region: CASSLGTTGWTEAFF. In DNA form, the CDR3 reads TGTGCCAGCAGCTTGGGCACTACAGGTTGGACTGAAGCTTTCTTT.

The rearrangement joins TRBV5-1 to TRBJ1-2; tentatively, D is TRBD1 (5 bases). CDR1 is SGHRS, CDR2 YFSETQ, per germline. Trimming removed 4 bases at V and 3 bases at J, with 10 bases between. The length of the CDR3 is 13 residues. CDR3 sequence reads: CASSVGRYYGYTF. CDR3 bases: TGCGCCAGCAGCGTGGGACGCTACTATGGCTACACCTTC.

The rearrangement links TRBV7-2 to TRBJ1-3; D is undetermined. Germline loops: CDR1 SGHTA, CDR2 FQGNSA. There are 15 residues in the CDR3. Trimming took 5 bases from V and 4 from J, leaving 15 bases between them. CDR3 residues: CASSPDIRRGNTIYF. Written as DNA, the CDR3 is TGTGCCAGCAGCCCTGACATTCGGAGAGGAAACACCATATATTTT.

The J gene is TRBJ2-1, the V gene TRBV6-1; TRBD1 matches 9 bases. Germline lookup yields CDR1 MNHNS and CDR2 SASEGT. There are 13 residues in the CDR3. J was trimmed by 14 bases and V by 1 base; bases with no gene match: 6. The CDR3 nucleotides are TGTGCCAGCAGTGAAGGGGGGACAGGGATGAAGTTCTTC. Amino acid sequence: CASSEGGTGMKFF.